Here is one T cell receptor beta chain with its context. Its antigen is not known. Vbeta (60) and Jbeta (13) primers were used in the PCR. The assay was immunoSEQ multiplex PCR, and TCRdb's table has in-frame clones only and misses some. The sample gives about 130,000 clones, 70% to 80% of which show up once; 4% is in the top ten. Though nominally healthy at sampling, donors likely had unrecorded immune exposures. This record belongs to a study of cytomegalovirus exposure and HLA in healthy donors. Findings and caveats of the study: Testing in vitro showed a few CMV-associated chains specific for CMV antigens. Follow-up analysis later connected one missense variant in DCLRE1C with trimming of TCR beta V- and J-genes. A later analysis showed HLA-associated TCR beta chains outstripping equally common others in clonal expansion.

Germline V gene lookup returns CDR1 MNHNY and CDR2 SVGAGI (reference sequence). Between the trimmed V and J ends, which lost 7 bases and 0 bases, there was a span of 10 bases. The CDR3 is made up of 14 amino acids. The TCR originated in a man aged 35 to 55 in good health and CMV-seropositive. The rearrangement joins TRBV6-6 to TRBJ2-1; D unresolved. Sequencing used PBMCs. The CDR3: CASTTFRSYNEQFF. Written as DNA, the CDR3 is TGTGCCAGCACTACTTTTCGCTCCTACAATGAGCAGTTCTTC.